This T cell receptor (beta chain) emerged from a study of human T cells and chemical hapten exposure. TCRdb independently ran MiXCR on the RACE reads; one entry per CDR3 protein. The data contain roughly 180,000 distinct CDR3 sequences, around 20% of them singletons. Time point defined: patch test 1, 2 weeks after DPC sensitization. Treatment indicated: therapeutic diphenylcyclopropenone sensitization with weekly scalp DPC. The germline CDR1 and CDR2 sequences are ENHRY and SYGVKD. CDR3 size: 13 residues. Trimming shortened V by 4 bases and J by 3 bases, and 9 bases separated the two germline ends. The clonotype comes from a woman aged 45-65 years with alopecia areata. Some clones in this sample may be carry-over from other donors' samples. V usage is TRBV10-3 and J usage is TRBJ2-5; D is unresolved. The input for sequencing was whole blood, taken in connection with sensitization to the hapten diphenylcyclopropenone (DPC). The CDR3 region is CAISVAPEETQYF. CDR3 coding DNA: TGTGCCATCAGTGTAGCCCCCGAAGAGACCCAGTACTTC.